The clone carrying this T cell receptor beta chain was picked up a small number of times. Its antigen is as yet unknown. The sample is drawn from a study of identical twins. Points from the study as a whole: Out-of-frame alpha sequences shared between twins exhibited an excess of low generation probability. Abundant beta clonotypes from cord blood had fewer insertions, unlike memory repertoires, which showed none. Conclusions were based on cross-sectional statistical analysis, without following the same donors.

Germline V gives CDR1 SGHTA, CDR2 FQGNSA. The V end was cut by 2 bases, the J end by 3 bases, with 11 bases between. The CDR3 covers 15 residues. Only healthy Caucasians were enrolled as donors. TCRdb independently ran MiXCR on the 5' RACE reads; one entry per CDR3 protein. Among over 200,000 distinct CDR3 sequences listed, approximately 10% were seen once. Specimen: memory T cells sorted from blood. The chain couples TRBV7-2 to TRBJ1-5, with a tentative D call TRBD1 (6 bases). The receptor's source is a man between 50 and 59 years old in good health. CDR3 protein: CASSLFRDNNQPQHF. The CDR3 DNA sequence: TGTGCCAGCAGCTTATTTCGGGACAACAATCAGCCCCAGCATTTT.